These 21 T cell receptor beta chains were all obtained from the same sample, sequenced in a study of T cell responses to AZD1222 COVID-19 vaccine. Data came from immunoSEQ multiplex PCR; TCRdb stores just in-frame clones and leaves some out. The data show 150,000 to 200,000 clones, about 92% seen once. The specimen comprised peripheral blood, sampled on day 0 of MenACWY control vaccination. These receptors were collected from an adult in good health.

The rearrangement joins TRBV30 to TRBJ1-5; 8 nucleotides agree with TRBD1. Unmatched junction bases numbered 2, after V lost 8 bases and J lost 2 bases. Germline loops: CDR1 GTSNPN, CDR2 SVGIG (reference sequence). The CDR3 has 12 amino acids. CDR3: CAMGQGNQPQHF. The CDR3 DNA follows: TGTGCCATGGGACAGGGCAATCAGCCCCAGCATTTT. The full variable domain, its missing parts supplied by reference TRBV30 and TRBJ1-5, is SQTIHQWPATLVQPVGSPLSLECTVEGTSNPNLYWYRQAAGRGLQLLFYSVGIGQISSEVPQNLSASRPQDRQFILSSKKLLLSDSGFYLCAMGQGNQPQHFGDGTRLSIL.

This sequence joins TRBV10-2 and TRBJ2-1; 9 bases are shared with TRBD2. Germline V gives CDR1 WSHSY, CDR2 SAAADI. V gave up 6 bases and J gave up 5 bases; unmatched junction bases: 5. The CDR3 extends over 14 amino acids. As DNA, the CDR3 is TGCGCCAGCAGACCCGGACTAGCGCACAATGAGCAGTTCTTC. Residues: CASRPGLAHNEQFF.

The chain links TRBV19 to TRBJ2-7, with 7 bases matching TRBD1. With 4 bases clipped from V and 3 bases from J, the junction kept 3 bases outside the gene matches. CDR3 length: 13 residues. CDR1 is LNHDA and CDR2 is SQIVND in the germline V gene (reference sequence). CDR3 coding DNA: TGTGCCAGTAGTAAAGGGACAGTCTACGAGCAGTACTTC. This encodes CASSKGTVYEQYF.

V is TRBV9 and J is TRBJ1-1; TRBD1 matches 7 bases. The CDR3 is 15 amino acids. J lost 2 bases, V lost 3 bases, and 7 bases had no gene match. Germline CDR1 is SGDLS and CDR2 is YYNGEE. CDR3 protein: CASSGRQGGNTEAFF. DNA for the CDR3: TGTGCCAGCAGCGGGAGACAGGGAGGAAACACTGAAGCTTTCTTT.

J is TRBJ2-1 and V is TRBV7-9; D ambiguous. This CDR3 comprises 16 residues. Germline V lookup: CDR1 SEHNR, CDR2 FQNEAQ (reference sequence). V shed 1 base and J shed 3 bases, with 13 bases lying between them. The CDR3 here is CASSLVGRKDYNEQFF. DNA of the CDR3: TGTGCCAGCAGCTTAGTCGGGCGGAAGGACTACAATGAGCAGTTCTTC.

This chain uses TRBV28 with TRBJ2-1; the match to TRBD1 covers 8 bases. This CDR3 is built from 15 residues. Trimming at V came to 6 bases and at J to 3 bases, leaving 7 bases not matched to a gene. Germline loops: CDR1 MDHEN, CDR2 SYDVKM. As DNA, the CDR3 is TGTGCCAGCAGCTCCCCAGGGGGCCTCTACAATGAGCAGTTCTTC. It is translated as CASSSPGGLYNEQFF.

This chain joins TRBV29-1 and TRBJ2-7, with D possibly being TRBD1 or TRBD2 (5 bases each). This CDR3 contains 15 residues. Germline assignment: CDR1 SQVTM and CDR2 ANQGSEA. The ends were cut back, 5 bases at V and 6 bases at J, with 23 bases in the middle. In DNA form, the CDR3 reads TGCAGCGTTTGGAGGCAGGGATCGTTCTCGGGCGAGCAGTACTTC. This encodes CSVWRQGSFSGEQYF.

The chain links TRBV3-1 (or the pseudogene TRBV3-2) to TRBJ2-7; unclear D gene. The V gene lost 1 base and the J gene lost 0 bases, with 10 bases spanning the gap. The CDR3 runs 15 residues. Looked up from germline, CDR1 is LGHDT and CDR2 is YNNKEL (reference sequence). The CDR3 sequence: CASSQGASSSYEQYF. The CDR3, as DNA: TGTGCCAGCAGCCAAGGAGCGAGTAGCTCCTACGAGCAGTACTTC.

The chain recombines TRBV6-5 with TRBJ1-1; D is perhaps TRBD1 (6 bases). The CDR3 covers 14 residues. The V and J ends lost 4 bases and 8 bases respectively, with 17 bases between them. The germline CDR1 and CDR2 sequences are MNHEY and SVGAGI. This chain's CDR3 is CASSFTGDRPEAFF. The CDR3 DNA is TGTGCCAGCAGTTTCACAGGTGACAGGCCGGAAGCTTTCTTT.

The chain is built from TRBV6-5 and TRBJ1-5; D possibly corresponds to TRBD1 (5 bases). The CDR3 spans 14 residues. V was shortened by 4 bases and J by 2 bases, with 9 bases between the two germline ends. Germline-derived CDR1 and CDR2 are MNHEY and SVGAGI. The CDR3 spells CASSLDTRNQPQHF. Written as DNA, the CDR3 is TGTGCCAGCAGTTTGGACACCCGCAATCAGCCCCAGCATTTT.

The chain recombines TRBV7-9 with TRBJ2-2, with D perhaps TRBD1 or TRBD2 (5 bases each). Trimming stripped 5 bases from V and 7 bases from J, with 11 bases between. Germline CDR1 SEHNR, CDR2 FQNEAQ (reference sequence). The CDR3 spans 13 residues. Here the CDR3 reads CASSPGRNGELFF. CDR3 nucleotides: TGTGCCAGCAGCCCAGGGAGAAACGGGGAGCTGTTTTTT.

The V gene is TRBV5-8, the J gene TRBJ2-1; 7 bases are a match to TRBD2. Germline CDR1 is SGHTS and CDR2 is YDEGEE. The ends lost 2 bases at V and 7 bases at J; junction bases unmatched: 9. The CDR3 contains 15 residues. In DNA, the CDR3 is TGTGCCAGCAGCTTCGATGCGGGAGTATCAAATGAGCAGTTCTTC. Translated: CASSFDAGVSNEQFF. Supplemented by reference TRBV5-8 and TRBJ2-1, the full variable domain reads EAGVTQSPTHLIKTRGQQATLRCSPISGHTSVYWYQQALGLGLQFLLWYDEGEERNRGNFPPRFSGRQFPNYSSELNVNALELEDSALYLCASSFDAGVSNEQFFGPGTRLTVL.

This chain links TRBV6-2 or TRBV6-3 with TRBJ1-5; 9 bases are shared with TRBD1. The CDR3 extends over 20 amino acids. Germline loops: CDR1 MNHEY, CDR2 SVGEGT. The ends lost 0 bases at V and 0 bases at J; junction bases unmatched: 12. This CDR3 is CASSYSILGTGRNSNQPQHF. CDR3 DNA sequence: TGTGCCAGCAGTTACTCGATCCTTGGGACAGGGCGAAATAGCAATCAGCCCCAGCATTTT.

The V and J genes are TRBV15 and TRBJ2-7; D remains ambiguous. Germline CDR1 reads LNHNV; CDR2 reads YYDKDF (reference sequence). The length of the CDR3 is 15 residues. Trimming removed 8 bases at V and 2 bases at J, with 19 bases between. In DNA form, the CDR3 reads TGTGCCACCCAGCCCACGTTGACAAGACCCTACGAGCAGTACTTC. The encoded protein is CATQPTLTRPYEQYF.

The rearrangement joins TRBV3-1 (or the pseudogene TRBV3-2) to TRBJ1-1, with D uncertain. V shed 3 bases and J shed 3 bases, with 5 bases lying between them. The CDR3 sequence is 12 residues long. Per germline, CDR1 LGHDT and CDR2 YNNKEL (reference sequence). The CDR3 DNA reads as TGTGCCAGCAGCCAGGGTTACACTGAAGCTTTCTTT. Translating it yields CASSQGYTEAFF.

V usage is TRBV6-2 or TRBV6-3 and J usage is TRBJ2-1, with 7 positions matching TRBD2. Germline-derived CDR1 and CDR2 are MNHEY and SVGEGT. The CDR3 runs 14 residues. The junction had 14 bases not matched to a gene; V was cut back by 5 bases and J by 13 bases. CDR3 DNA: TGTGCCAGCAGTATAGGGTCCGACTGGGGGGGTCAGTTCTTC. Protein: CASSIGSDWGGQFF.

The chain employs TRBV6-5 and TRBJ1-2; D call uncertain. The CDR3 loop spans 14 amino acids. V lost 0 bases, J lost 6 bases, and 11 bases lay in between. CDR1 and CDR2 from the germline V gene are MNHEY and SVGAGI. CDR3 region: CASSYSPVLDGYTF. The CDR3 coding sequence is TGTGCCAGCAGTTACTCTCCGGTTTTGGATGGCTACACCTTC.

Remarks on this clone: A read error may produce the germline difference seen at one junction end. The rearrangement joins TRBV7-7 to TRBJ2-1, with D possibly TRBD2 on 5 matching bases. Germline CDR1 reads SSHAT; CDR2 reads FNYEAQ (reference sequence). There are 13 residues in the CDR3. This chain's CDR3 is CASSSLYRGEQFF. The CDR3 coding sequence is TGTGCTAGCAGCTCCCTCTATCGGGGTGAGCAGTTCTTC.

Here the CDR3 reads CASSSSGGRRSDTQYF. For the CDR3, the DNA is TGTGCCAGCAGTTCATCGGGCGGGAGGAGGTCAGATACGCAGTATTTT. V is TRBV28 and J is TRBJ2-3; TRBD2 matches at 8 bases. The length of the CDR3 is 16 residues. Trimming removed 4 bases from V and 4 bases from J; junction bases left unmatched: 10. The germline gives CDR1 MDHEN, CDR2 SYDVKM.

This chain connects TRBV6-5 to TRBJ2-7, with D possibly being TRBD2 (7 bases). Germline values: CDR1 MNHEY, CDR2 SVGAGI. The length of the CDR3 is 13 residues. V gave up 10 bases and J gave up 6 bases, with 19 bases separating them. The CDR3 is CATAAGASGEQYF. The CDR3 nucleotides read TGTGCCACCGCGGCGGGGGCTTCTGGCGAGCAGTACTTC.

This chain links TRBV7-9 with TRBJ2-1; D is unclear. Germline V gene lookup returns CDR1 SEHNR and CDR2 FQNEAQ (reference sequence). The CDR3 covers 11 residues. V gave up 3 bases and J gave up 10 bases, with 7 bases separating them. CDR3 sequence reads: CASSLGREQFF. The CDR3 bases are TGTGCCAGCAGCTTGGGCCGCGAGCAGTTCTTC.